This T cell receptor (beta chain) was identified during a study of blood T cell repertoires in COVID-19. Study information: Samples of COVID-19 (acute and convalescent) were obtained from the United States, Italy and Spain.

The study drew participants aged roughly 18 to 95 years from approximately 23 US areas. The germline V gene encodes CDR1 MNHEY and CDR2 SVGAGI. Trimming took 10 bases from V and 3 from J, leaving 15 bases between them. The CDR3 covers 13 residues. The repertoire was sequenced with immunoSEQ multiplex PCR; TCRdb's copy has only in-frame clones and lacks some. The sample has 140,000 to 150,000 clones; over 80% are singletons. Sequencing was carried out using PBMCs or T cells enriched from blood (not recorded which). The receptor was derived from a woman aged 45-60 years who had been exposed to COVID-19. The chain has TRBV6-5 and TRBJ1-1; the D gene is possibly TRBD1 (6 bases). In DNA form, the CDR3 reads TGTGCCACCATTAGGGGGGGCGACACTGAAGCTTTCTTT. This sequence encodes CATIRGGDTEAFF.